These T cell receptor beta chains were read from a single sample in a study of T-cell reconstitution after alpha-beta-depleted transplantation in children. TCRdb re-called the PCR reads with MiXCR, one entry per CDR3 protein. Of around 600,000 distinct CDR3 sequences in the sample, roughly 15% are singletons; the top ten hold approximately 1%. Sequenced here: PBMCs from the stem cell graft donor, sampled from the stem cell graft. Receptor source: a human donor who donated a stem cell graft to a child with acute myeloid leukemia. The conserved cysteine and the conserved F or W are not part of the CDR3 here.

J | V | CDR3
TRBJ1-1 | TRBV7-3 | ASSPTGSDTEAF
TRBJ1-4 | TRBV5-6 | ASSSLGTGGEKLF
TRBJ2-7 | TRBV7-9 | ASTLNGGAHEQY
TRBJ2-5 | TRBV20-1 | SARRGRETQY
TRBJ1-4 | TRBV4-2 | ASSPERGPTNEKLF
TRBJ1-1 | TRBV27 | ASSFREKNTEAF
TRBJ1-6 | TRBV10-2 | ASSVTDDSPLH
TRBJ2-1 | TRBV7-2 | ASSSRTSGGVDEQF
TRBJ1-2 | TRBV12-3/TRBV12-4 | ASSLPASPYGYT
TRBJ2-2 | TRBV2 | ASSEVVAGELF
TRBJ2-3 | TRBV20-1 | SAPRGLSPSTDTQY
TRBJ1-2 | TRBV28 | ASSHGGDLIYGYT
TRBJ2-3 | TRBV6-1 | ASSRGVPPDTQY
TRBJ1-2 | TRBV20-1 | SARKPGQGKGYT
TRBJ2-5 | TRBV5-6 | ASSLEDGTGEQETQY
TRBJ2-1 | TRBV29-1 | SVEDDRASYNEQF
TRBJ2-5 | TRBV5-6 | ASTHRPRTQETQY
TRBJ2-2 | TRBV4-3 | ASSQDVGGGTGELF
TRBJ1-5 | TRBV28 | ASLGSNQPQH
TRBJ2-3 | TRBV20-1 | SALVGDTDTQY
TRBJ2-1 | TRBV20-1 | SAGNLAGGDNEQF
TRBJ1-2 | TRBV28 | ASSLGRHYGYT
TRBJ2-5 | TRBV7-9 | ASSFQGYQETQY
TRBJ2-1 | TRBV13 | ASSLGGDPLNEQF
TRBJ2-1 | TRBV12-3/TRBV12-4 | ASSKSGAYNEQF